A selection of T cell receptor beta chains follows, all from one sample in a study of spatial heterogeneity in lung cancer. MiXCR, applied by TCRdb to the 5' RACE reads, yields one record per CDR3 protein. The sample records 85,000 to 100,000 distinct CDR3 sequences, approximately 19% being singletons. The sequencing used PBMCs, collected at follow-up. The source of these receptors is a male donor with early-stage non-small cell lung cancer. Each CDR3 is given with its conserved first and last residue. A D gene is named only where the DNA matches it firmly. The listing skips clone size in some rows; elsewhere it reads once, few, many or a size class.

>TRBJ1-2|few|-|TRBV3-1
CASSQHTGGGYTF
TGTGCCAGCAGCCAACATACAGGCGGGGGCTACACCTTC
>TRBJ1-5|many|TRBD1|TRBV6-2/TRBV6-3
CASGVQTGGSQPQHF
TGTGCCAGCGGGGTCCAAACAGGGGGAAGTCAGCCCCAGCATTTT
>TRBJ2-7|few|-|TRBV3-1
CASSQNRGASYEQYF
TGTGCCAGCAGCCAAAATCGCGGGGCCTCCTACGAGCAGTACTTC
>TRBJ2-7|-|TRBD2|TRBV28
CASSSYGTSGRAYEQYF
TGTGCCAGCAGTTCCTACGGGACTAGCGGGAGAGCGTACGAGCAGTACTTC
>TRBJ2-1|-|TRBD2|TRBV15
CATSRGLAVTYNEQFF
TGTGCCACCAGCAGAGGCCTAGCGGTAACCTACAATGAGCAGTTCTTC
>TRBJ1-1|few|TRBD1|TRBV18
CASSPFDRVLTEAFF
TGTGCCAGCTCACCATTTGACAGGGTACTGACTGAAGCTTTCTTT
>TRBJ1-1|-|-|TRBV24-1
CATSDQGATEAFF
TGTGCCACCAGTGACCAGGGAGCCACTGAAGCTTTCTTT
>TRBJ2-3|few|-|TRBV6-5
CASSYLATDTQYF
TGTGCCAGCAGTTATTTGGCCACAGATACGCAGTATTTT
>TRBJ1-1|many|-|TRBV3-1
CASSQGYAEAFF
TGTGCCAGCAGCCAAGGGTATGCTGAAGCTTTCTTT
>TRBJ1-1|-|TRBD1|TRBV29-1
CSTWTGGETEAFF
TGCAGCACCTGGACAGGGGGAGAGACTGAAGCTTTCTTT
>TRBJ2-5|-|-|TRBV5-1
CASSLATGYQETQYF
TGCGCCAGCAGCTTGGCCACGGGCTACCAAGAGACCCAGTACTTC
>TRBJ1-2|-|-|TRBV20-1
CSLGQLQNGYTF
TGCAGCTTAGGACAGCTACAAAATGGCTACACCTTC
>TRBJ2-3|-|TRBD1|TRBV20-1
CSARSGTGGTDTQYF
TGCAGTGCTAGATCCGGGACAGGGGGCACAGATACGCAGTATTTT
>TRBJ2-5|-|-|TRBV9
CASSVGVGLETQYF
TGTGCCAGCAGCGTAGGGGTCGGGCTAGAGACCCAGTACTTC
>TRBJ1-6|-|-|TRBV25-1
CASSEWDTTSSPLHF
TGTGCCAGCAGTGAATGGGACACGACCTCTTCACCCCTCCACTTT
>TRBJ1-2|-|-|TRBV20-1
CSLERGTYGYTF
TGCAGCCTTGAGAGGGGAACATATGGCTACACCTTC
>TRBJ1-5|-|-|TRBV27
CASRQGQFDQPQHF
TGTGCCAGCAGACAAGGACAGTTCGATCAGCCCCAGCATTTT
>TRBJ2-7|-|TRBD2|TRBV28
CASKTLGDYYEQYF
TGTGCCAGCAAAACCCTCGGGGACTACTACGAGCAGTACTTC
>TRBJ2-3|-|TRBD2|TRBV7-2
CASSLRGGRGTDTQYF
TGTGCCAGCAGCTTACGGGGGGGCCGCGGAACAGATACGCAGTATTTT
>TRBJ2-1|-|TRBD1|TRBV5-1
CASSWDSRGTEQFF
TGCGCCAGCAGCTGGGACAGCCGGGGTACTGAGCAGTTCTTC
>TRBJ2-3|-|TRBD2|TRBV7-2
CASSSMGLADTQYF
TGTGCCAGCAGCTCAATGGGACTAGCAGATACGCAGTATTTT
>TRBJ2-6|many|-|TRBV5-4
CASSLEWGSGANVLTF
TGTGCCAGCAGCTTGGAGTGGGGGAGTGGGGCCAACGTCCTGACTTTC
>TRBJ2-1|-|-|TRBV12-3/TRBV12-4
CASSLGPDPYNEQFF
TGTGCCAGCAGTTTAGGTCCGGACCCCTACAATGAGCAGTTCTTC
>TRBJ2-7|many|TRBD1|TRBV5-1
CASSSGTGGYEQYF
TGCGCCAGCAGCTCCGGGACAGGGGGCTACGAGCAGTACTTC